This T cell receptor beta chain was recovered during a study of blood T cell repertoires in COVID-19. Study at large: Material from acute and convalescent COVID-19 was sourced from the United States, Italy and Spain. Sources were T cells, B-cell-depleted T cells, or PBMCs; the material itself was cDNA or gDNA.

As processed by the authors: Estimation of nucleated cell counts was performed using reference gene primer amplification. The assay was immunoSEQ multiplex PCR, and TCRdb's table has in-frame clones only and misses some. That table furnishes V, J and clone size, whereas the DNA furnished D and trimming. The table records fewer than 150,000 clones, more than 70% of them present only once. The V gene's germline CDR1 is SGDLS and CDR2 YYNGEE. V lost 3 bases and J lost 11; bases outside the gene matches: 9. This CDR3 has 14 residues. Sequencing was carried out using peripheral blood. The V gene is TRBV9, the J gene TRBJ1-4, with 8 nucleotides matching TRBD1. The TCR comes from a man aged 50-60 years with active or convalescent COVID-19. In DNA, the CDR3 is TGTGCCAGCAGCGCCTCCGGGACAGGAGGGAAACTGTTTTTT. Amino acids: CASSASGTGGKLFF.